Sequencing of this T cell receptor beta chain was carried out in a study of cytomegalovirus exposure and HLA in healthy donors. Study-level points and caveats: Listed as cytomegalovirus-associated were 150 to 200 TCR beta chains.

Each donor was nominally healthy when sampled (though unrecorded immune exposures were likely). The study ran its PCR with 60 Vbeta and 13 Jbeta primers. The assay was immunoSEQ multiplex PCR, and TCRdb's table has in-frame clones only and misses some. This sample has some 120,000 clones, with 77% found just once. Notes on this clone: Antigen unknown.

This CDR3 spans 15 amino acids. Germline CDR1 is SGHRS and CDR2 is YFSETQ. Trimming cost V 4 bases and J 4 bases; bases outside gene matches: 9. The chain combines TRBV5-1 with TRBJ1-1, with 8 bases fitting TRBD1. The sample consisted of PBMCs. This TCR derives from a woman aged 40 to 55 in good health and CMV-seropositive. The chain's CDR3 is CASSTQTGAGTEAFF. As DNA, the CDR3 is TGCGCCAGCAGCACTCAGACAGGGGCCGGCACTGAAGCTTTCTTT.